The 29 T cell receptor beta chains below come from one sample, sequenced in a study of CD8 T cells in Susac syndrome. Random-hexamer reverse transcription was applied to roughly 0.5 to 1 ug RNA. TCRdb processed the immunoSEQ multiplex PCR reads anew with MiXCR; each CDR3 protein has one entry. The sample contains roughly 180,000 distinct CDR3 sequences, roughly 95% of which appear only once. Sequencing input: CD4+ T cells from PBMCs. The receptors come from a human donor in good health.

The CDR3 spells CAWSPGPPSYEQYF. The DNA for the CDR3 is TGTGCCTGGAGCCCAGGACCTCCTTCCTACGAGCAGTACTTC. The J gene is TRBJ2-7, the V gene TRBV30; D is unclear. This CDR3 comprises 14 residues. V was cut by 3 bases and J by 1 base, with 13 bases left in between. Germline V gene sequence: CDR1 GTSNPN, CDR2 SVGIG (reference sequence).

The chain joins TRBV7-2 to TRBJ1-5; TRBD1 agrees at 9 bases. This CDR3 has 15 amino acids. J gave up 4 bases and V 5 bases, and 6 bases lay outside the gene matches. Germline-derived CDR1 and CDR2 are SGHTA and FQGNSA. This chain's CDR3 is CASSPYRGQNQPQHF. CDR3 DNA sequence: TGTGCCAGCAGCCCATACAGGGGGCAAAATCAGCCCCAGCATTTT.

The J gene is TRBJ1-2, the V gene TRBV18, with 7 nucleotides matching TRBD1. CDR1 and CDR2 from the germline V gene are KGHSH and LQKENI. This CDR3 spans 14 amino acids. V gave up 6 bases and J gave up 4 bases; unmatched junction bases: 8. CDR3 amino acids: CASSATGSPYGYTF. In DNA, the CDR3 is TGTGCCAGCTCCGCGACAGGGTCCCCCTATGGCTACACCTTC.

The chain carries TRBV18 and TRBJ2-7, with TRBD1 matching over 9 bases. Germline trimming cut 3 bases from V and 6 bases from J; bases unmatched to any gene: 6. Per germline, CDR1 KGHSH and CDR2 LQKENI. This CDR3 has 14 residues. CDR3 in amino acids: CASSPGTGRSEQYF. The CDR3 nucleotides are TGTGCCAGCTCACCCGGGACAGGGAGAAGCGAGCAGTACTTC.

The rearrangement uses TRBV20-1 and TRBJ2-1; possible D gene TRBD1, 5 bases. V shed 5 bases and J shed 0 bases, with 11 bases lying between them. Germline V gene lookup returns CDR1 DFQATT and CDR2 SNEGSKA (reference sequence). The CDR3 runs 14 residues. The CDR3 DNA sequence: TGCAGTGCTTTAGGGGATAGCTCCTACAATGAGCAGTTCTTC. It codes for CSALGDSSYNEQFF.

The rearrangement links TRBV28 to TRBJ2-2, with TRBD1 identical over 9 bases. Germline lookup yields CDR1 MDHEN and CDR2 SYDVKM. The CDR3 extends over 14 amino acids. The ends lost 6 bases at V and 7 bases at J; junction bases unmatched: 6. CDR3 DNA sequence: TGTGCCAGCAGCGATACAGGGGGCGGCGGGGAGCTGTTTTTT. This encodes CASSDTGGGGELFF.

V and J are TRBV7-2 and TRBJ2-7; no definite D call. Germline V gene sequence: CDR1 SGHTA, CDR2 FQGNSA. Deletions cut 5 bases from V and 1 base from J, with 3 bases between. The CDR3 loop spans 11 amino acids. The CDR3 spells CASSMSYEQYF. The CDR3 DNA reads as TGTGCCAGCAGCATGTCCTACGAGCAGTACTTC.

The CDR3 DNA reads TGTGCCAGCAGCCAGACAGGGAGTGGCTACACCTTC. Protein sequence: CASSQTGSGYTF. The V gene is TRBV7-2, the J gene TRBJ1-2, with TRBD1 identical over 7 bases. This CDR3 is built from 12 residues. Germline loops: CDR1 SGHTA, CDR2 FQGNSA. V lost 5 bases, J lost 7 bases, and 4 bases stayed unmatched.

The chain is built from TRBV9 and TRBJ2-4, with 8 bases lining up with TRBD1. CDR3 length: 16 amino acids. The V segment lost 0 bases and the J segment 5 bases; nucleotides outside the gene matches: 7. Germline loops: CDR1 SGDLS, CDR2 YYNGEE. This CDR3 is CASSVVATGGQNIQYF. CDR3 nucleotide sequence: TGTGCCAGCAGCGTAGTAGCCACAGGGGGTCAAAACATTCAGTACTTC.

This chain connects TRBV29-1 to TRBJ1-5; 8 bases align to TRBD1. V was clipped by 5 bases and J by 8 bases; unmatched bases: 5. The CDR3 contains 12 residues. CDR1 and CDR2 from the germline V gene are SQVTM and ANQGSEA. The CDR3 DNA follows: TGCAGCGTTAGACAGGGGAGGGAGCCCCAGCATTTT. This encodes CSVRQGREPQHF. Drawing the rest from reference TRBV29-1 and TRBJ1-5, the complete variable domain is SAVISQKPSRDICQRGTSLTIQCQVDSQVTMMFWYRQQPGQSLTLIATANQGSEATYESGFVIDKFPISRPNLTFSTLTVSNMSPEDSSIYLCSVRQGREPQHFGDGTRLSIL.

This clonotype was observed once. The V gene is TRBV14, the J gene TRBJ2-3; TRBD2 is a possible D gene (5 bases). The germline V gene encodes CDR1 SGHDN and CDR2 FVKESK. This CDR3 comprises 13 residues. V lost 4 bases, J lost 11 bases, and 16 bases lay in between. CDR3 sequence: CASSPHRGVRQYF. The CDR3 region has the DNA TGTGCCAGCAGCCCACACCGGGGAGTGAGGCAGTATTTT.

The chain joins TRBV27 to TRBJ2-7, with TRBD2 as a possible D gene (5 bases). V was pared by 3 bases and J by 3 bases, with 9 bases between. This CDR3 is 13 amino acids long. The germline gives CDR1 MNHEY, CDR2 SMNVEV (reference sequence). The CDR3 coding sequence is TGTGCCAGCAGTTTTTCTCGGGGCTACGAGCAGTACTTC. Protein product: CASSFSRGYEQYF.

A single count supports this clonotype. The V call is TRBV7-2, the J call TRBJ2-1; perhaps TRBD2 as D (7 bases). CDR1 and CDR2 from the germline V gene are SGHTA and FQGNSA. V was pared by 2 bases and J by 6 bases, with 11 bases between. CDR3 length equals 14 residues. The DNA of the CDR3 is TGTGCCAGCAGCTTAACGCGGGGGCCCAATGAGCAGTTCTTC. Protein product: CASSLTRGPNEQFF. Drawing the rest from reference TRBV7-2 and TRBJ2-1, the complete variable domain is GAGVSQSPSNKVTEKGKDVELRCDPISGHTALYWYRQSLGQGLEFLIYFQGNSAPDKSGLPSDRFSAERTGGSVSTLTIQRTQQEDSAVYLCASSLTRGPNEQFFGPGTRLTVL.

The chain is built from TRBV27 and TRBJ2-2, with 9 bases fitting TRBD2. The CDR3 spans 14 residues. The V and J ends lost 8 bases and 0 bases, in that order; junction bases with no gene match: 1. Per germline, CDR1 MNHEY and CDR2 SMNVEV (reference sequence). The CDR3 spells CASRLAANTGELFF. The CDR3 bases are TGTGCCAGCCGACTAGCGGCGAACACCGGGGAGCTGTTTTTT.

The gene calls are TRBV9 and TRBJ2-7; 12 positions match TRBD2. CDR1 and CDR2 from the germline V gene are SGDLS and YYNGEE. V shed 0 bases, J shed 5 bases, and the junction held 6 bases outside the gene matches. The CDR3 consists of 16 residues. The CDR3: CASSVGLAGGPHEQYF. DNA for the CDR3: TGTGCCAGCAGCGTAGGTCTAGCGGGAGGGCCTCACGAGCAGTACTTC.

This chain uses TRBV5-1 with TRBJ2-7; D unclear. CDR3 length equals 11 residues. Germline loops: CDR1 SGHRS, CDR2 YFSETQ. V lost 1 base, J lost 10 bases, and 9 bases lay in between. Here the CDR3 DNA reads TGCGCCAGCAGCTTGTCGGGTCCCCAGTACTTC. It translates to CASSLSGPQYF.

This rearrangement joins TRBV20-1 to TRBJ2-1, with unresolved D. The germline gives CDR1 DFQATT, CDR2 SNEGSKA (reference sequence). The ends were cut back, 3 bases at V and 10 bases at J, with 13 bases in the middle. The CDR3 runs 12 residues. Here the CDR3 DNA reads TGCAGTGCTAGGTTTGGAATTGCCGAGCAGTTCTTC. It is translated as CSARFGIAEQFF.

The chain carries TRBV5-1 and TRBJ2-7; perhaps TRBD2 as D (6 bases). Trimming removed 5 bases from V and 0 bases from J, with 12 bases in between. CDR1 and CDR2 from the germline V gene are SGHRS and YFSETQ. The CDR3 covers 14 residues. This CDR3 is CASRGTPDSYEQYF. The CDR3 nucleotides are TGCGCCAGCAGAGGGACTCCTGACTCCTACGAGCAGTACTTC.

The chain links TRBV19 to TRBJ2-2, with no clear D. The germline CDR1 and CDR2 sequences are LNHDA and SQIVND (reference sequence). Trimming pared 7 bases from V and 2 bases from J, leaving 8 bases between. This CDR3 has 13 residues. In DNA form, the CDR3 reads TGTGCCAGTATGTGGTACAACACCGGGGAGCTGTTTTTT. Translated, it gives CASMWYNTGELFF.

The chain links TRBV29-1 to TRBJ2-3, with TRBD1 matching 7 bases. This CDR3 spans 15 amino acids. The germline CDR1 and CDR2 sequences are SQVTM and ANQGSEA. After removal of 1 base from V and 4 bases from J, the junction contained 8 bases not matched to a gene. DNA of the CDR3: TGCAGCGTTGAAGGACAGGGTATCGGTCCAGATACGCAGTATTTT. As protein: CSVEGQGIGPDTQYF.

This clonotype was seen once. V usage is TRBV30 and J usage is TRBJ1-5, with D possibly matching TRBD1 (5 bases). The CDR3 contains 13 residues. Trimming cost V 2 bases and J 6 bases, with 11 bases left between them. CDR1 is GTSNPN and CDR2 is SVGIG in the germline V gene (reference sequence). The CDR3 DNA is TGTGCCTGGAGTAGAGGGGATGGTCAGCCCCAGCATTTT. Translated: CAWSRGDGQPQHF.

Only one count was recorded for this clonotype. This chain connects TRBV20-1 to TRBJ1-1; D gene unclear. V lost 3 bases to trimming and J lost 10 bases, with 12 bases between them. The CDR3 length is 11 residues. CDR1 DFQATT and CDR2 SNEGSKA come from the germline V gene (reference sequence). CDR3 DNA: TGCAGTGCTAGTCACGGGGTTGGAGCTTTCTTT. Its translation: CSASHGVGAFF.

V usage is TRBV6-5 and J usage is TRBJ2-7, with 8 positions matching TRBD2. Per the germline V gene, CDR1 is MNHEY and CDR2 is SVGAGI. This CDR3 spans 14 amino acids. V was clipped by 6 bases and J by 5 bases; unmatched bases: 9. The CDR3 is CASSLRRGGHEQYF. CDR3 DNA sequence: TGTGCCAGCAGCCTACGCCGGGGGGGACACGAGCAGTACTTC.

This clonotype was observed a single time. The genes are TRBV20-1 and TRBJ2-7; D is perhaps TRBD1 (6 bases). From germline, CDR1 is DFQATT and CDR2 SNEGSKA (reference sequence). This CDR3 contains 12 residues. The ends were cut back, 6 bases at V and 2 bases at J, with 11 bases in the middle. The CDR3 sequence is CSASDRTYEQYF. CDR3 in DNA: TGCAGTGCATCTGACAGGACCTACGAGCAGTACTTC.

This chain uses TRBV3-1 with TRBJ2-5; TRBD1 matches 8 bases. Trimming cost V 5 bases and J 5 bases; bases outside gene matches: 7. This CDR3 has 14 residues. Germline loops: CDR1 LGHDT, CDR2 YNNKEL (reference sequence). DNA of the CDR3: TGTGCCAGCAGCGATTGGCAGGGGGCTGAGACCCAGTACTTC. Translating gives CASSDWQGAETQYF.

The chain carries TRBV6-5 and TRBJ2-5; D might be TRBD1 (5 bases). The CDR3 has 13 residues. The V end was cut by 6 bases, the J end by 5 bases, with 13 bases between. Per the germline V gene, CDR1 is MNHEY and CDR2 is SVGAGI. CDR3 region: CASRDTGEETQYF. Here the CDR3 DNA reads TGTGCCAGCAGGGACACTGGAGAGGAGACCCAGTACTTC.

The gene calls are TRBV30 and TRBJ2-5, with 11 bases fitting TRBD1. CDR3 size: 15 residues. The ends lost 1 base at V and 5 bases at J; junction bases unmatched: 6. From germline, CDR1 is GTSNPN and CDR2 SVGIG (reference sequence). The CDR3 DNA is TGTGCCTGGAGTGGGGGACAGGGGGGATTCGAGACCCAGTACTTC. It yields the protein CAWSGGQGGFETQYF.

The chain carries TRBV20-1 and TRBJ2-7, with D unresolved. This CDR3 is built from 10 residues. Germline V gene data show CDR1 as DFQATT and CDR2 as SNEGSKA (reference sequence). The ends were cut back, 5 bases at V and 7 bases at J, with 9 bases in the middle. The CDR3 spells CSALRAEQYF. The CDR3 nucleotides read TGCAGTGCTCTTCGGGCGGAGCAGTACTTC.

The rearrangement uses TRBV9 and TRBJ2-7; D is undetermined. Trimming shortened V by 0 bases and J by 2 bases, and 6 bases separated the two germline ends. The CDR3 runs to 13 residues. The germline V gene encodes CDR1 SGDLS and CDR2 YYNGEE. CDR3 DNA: TGTGCCAGCAGCGTAGATTCGACCTACGAGCAGTACTTC. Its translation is CASSVDSTYEQYF. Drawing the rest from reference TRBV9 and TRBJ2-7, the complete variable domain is DSGVTQTPKHLITATGQRVTLRCSPRSGDLSVYWYQQSLDQGLQFLIQYYNGEERAKGNILERFSAQQFPDLHSELNLSSLELGDSALYFCASSVDSTYEQYFGPGTRLTVT.